This T cell receptor (beta chain) emerged from a study of vaccination effects on CD4 cells after COVID-19 (dated by TCRdb to between 2021 and 2024). A note on the overall study: In the ViraFEST assay, PBMC were stimulated with viral peptide pools, and antigen-specific CD4+ T cell clonotypes were then identified by expansion using TCR sequencing. Cultures from other donors in the study were sequenced with the Oncomine TCR Beta short-read assay on an Illumina iSeq 100. Pre-vaccine samples were drawn from a couple of convalescent patients 16 days and one week before the first dose, at 142 and 148 days after COVID-19 diagnosis. The study compared SARS-CoV-2 spike-specific CD4+ TCR repertoires before and after mRNA vaccination in COVID-19 convalescent patients and infection-naive vaccine recipients. A few million PBMC per well were cultured with 8.5 to 10 ug/ml peptides in IMDM containing roughly 5% human AB serum, approximately 9.9 IU/ml IL-2 and gentamicin. Participants received two doses of either the BNT162b2 or the mRNA-1273 mRNA SARS-CoV-2 vaccine. A total of more than 8 COVID-19 convalescent patients and several SARS-CoV-2-naive healthy vaccine recipients were included in the full study. The investigation overall reported the following: Among convalescent patients, the spike-reactive repertoire after vaccination was made up mainly of new vaccine-induced clones that were largely distinct from the clones induced by infection. The study was limited by a small number of convalescent patients, and early post-infection timepoints were lacking. Both infection-induced and vaccine-induced clones contracted markedly at late post-vaccination timepoints, which is consistent with waning T cell responses.

Regarding this clone: The antigen it binds to is not known. Nothing much larger sits one base from this clone, and base qualities are not available.

After about 9 days of culture, CD4+ T cells were isolated with the EasySep CD4+ T cell isolation kit. Convalescent patients had PCR-confirmed SARS-CoV-2 infection between March and December 2020, before Alpha, Beta and Delta variants emerged in the United States. On days 3 and 7, half of the culture medium was replaced with fresh IL-2-containing medium. Unless noted otherwise, every peptide stimulation condition was grown in triplicate wells. PBMC were separated from whole blood using Ficoll-Paque Plus gradient centrifugation and were then either cryopreserved at -140C or used fresh. The QIAamp micro DNA kit was used to extract genomic DNA from the cultured CD4+ T cells. V is reduced by 3 bases and J by 3 bases, leaving a spacing of 12 bases between them. The CDR3 starts with the cysteine, ends with the phenylalanine, and has 14 residues. Solely the CDR3 DNA is kept, with 42 bases framed from the first base. The germline V gene supplies CDR1 MDHEN and CDR2 SYDVKM.

The method behind the library was the immunoSEQ multiplex PCR assay. TCR beta CDR3 sequencing was performed on DNA from the cultured, isolated CD4+ T cells. Under the source paper's analysis protocol: Non-productive TCR sequences were removed, reads were trimmed to the CDR3 region, and CDR3s of at least 7 amino acids were retained. Antigen-specific clonotypes were identified using the MANAFEST web app by comparison of expansion in peptide wells against reference cultures. To be called positive, a clone needed expansion at FDR<0.05 compared with the reference and with all other wells, an odds ratio greater than 5, and a frequency greater than 0.1% in two replicate wells. Cross-reactive clonotypes were defined as significantly expanded in SARS-CoV-2 spike wells and in at least one common cold coronavirus spike condition. Using the stringdist R package, CDR3 similarity was measured by Levenshtein distance, and unrooted trees were constructed with ape in R 3.6.1. In TCRdb, the immuneACCESS table is reduced to in-frame sequences with V and J assigned. These tables do not hold every clone; where another copy was compared, an unresolved V gene accounts for under half, and the others remain unexplained. Clone size and the V and J calls come from that table; the DNA yielded D and trimming. Present in this sample are tens of thousands of clones, 65% to 75% of which were seen just once. The ten largest make up 20% to 25% of the sample.

The material sequenced was CD4+ T cells from PBMCs cultured without peptide, taken before COVID-19 vaccination. The V and J genes are TRBV28 and TRBJ2-7; there is no confident call for the D gene. This sequence was found in a human donor who had a prior SARS-CoV-2 infection. The CDR3 region has the sequence CASSFIASLYEQYF. In nucleotide form, the sequence is TGTGCCAGCAGTTTTATAGCCTCCCTCTACGAGCAGTACTTC.